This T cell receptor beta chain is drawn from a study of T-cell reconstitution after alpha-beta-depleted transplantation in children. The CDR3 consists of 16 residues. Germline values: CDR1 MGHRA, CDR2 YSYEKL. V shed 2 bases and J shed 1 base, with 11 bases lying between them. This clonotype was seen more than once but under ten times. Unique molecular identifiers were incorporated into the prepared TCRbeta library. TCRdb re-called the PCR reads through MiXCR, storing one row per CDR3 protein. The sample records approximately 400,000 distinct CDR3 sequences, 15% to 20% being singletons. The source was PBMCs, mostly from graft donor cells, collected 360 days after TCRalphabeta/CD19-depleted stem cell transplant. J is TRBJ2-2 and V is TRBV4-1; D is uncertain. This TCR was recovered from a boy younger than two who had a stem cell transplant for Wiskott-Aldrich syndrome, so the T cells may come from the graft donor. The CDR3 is CASSQKGVLNTGELFF. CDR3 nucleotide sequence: TGCGCCAGCAGCCAAAAGGGTGTGTTGAACACCGGGGAGCTGTTTTTT.